These 21 T cell receptor beta chains share one sample of origin, sequenced in a study of blood T cell repertoires in COVID-19. Data came from immunoSEQ multiplex PCR; TCRdb stores just in-frame clones and leaves some out. The sample yields roughly 160,000 clones, roughly 88% seen once. The sample taken for sequencing was peripheral blood. Every receptor here comes from a man aged 18 to 35 with acute or convalescent COVID-19.

This sequence joins TRBV7-9 and TRBJ2-1; D gene unclear. V was trimmed by 5 bases and J by 7 bases, leaving 9 bases between them. The CDR3 has 12 amino acids. CDR1 SEHNR and CDR2 FQNEAQ come from the germline V gene (reference sequence). CDR3 protein: CASSPYPNEQFF. The CDR3 region has the DNA TGTGCCAGCAGCCCCTACCCAAATGAGCAGTTCTTC.

The rearrangement uses TRBV14 and TRBJ1-1; perhaps TRBD1 as D (5 bases). Between the trimmed V and J ends, which lost 1 base and 6 bases, there was a span of 9 bases. Germline V CDR1 and CDR2: SGHDN, FVKESK. The CDR3 sequence is 13 residues long. CDR3 region: CASSQARQSEAFF. Written as DNA, the CDR3 is TGTGCCAGCAGCCAAGCTCGACAGTCTGAAGCTTTCTTT.

This sequence joins TRBV6-2 or TRBV6-3 and TRBJ2-4; tentatively, D is TRBD2 (5 bases). The germline V gene encodes CDR1 MNHEY and CDR2 SVGEGT. The CDR3 has 17 residues. Between the trimmed V and J ends, which lost 4 bases and 0 bases, there was a span of 16 bases. CDR3 nucleotides: TGTGCCAGCAGTTCAATTGGTTCCGGGGTAGCCAAAAACATTCAGTACTTC. This gives the protein CASSSIGSGVAKNIQYF.

The chain has TRBV6-5 and TRBJ2-1; tentative D call: TRBD1 (5 bases). CDR1 MNHEY and CDR2 SVGAGI come from the germline V gene. With 0 bases removed from V and 4 bases from J, the gap between germline ends came to 7 bases. The CDR3 contains 14 residues. The CDR3 region has the DNA TGTGCCAGCAGTTACTCGGCAGGGTACAATGAGCAGTTCTTC. Its translation: CASSYSAGYNEQFF.

This chain uses TRBV10-1 with TRBJ1-3; D is possibly TRBD1 (6 bases). The ends were cut back, 2 bases at V and 0 bases at J, with 14 bases in the middle. This CDR3 contains 17 residues. Per the germline V gene, CDR1 is WNHNN and CDR2 is SYGVQD (reference sequence). CDR3 region: CASSEARTASSGNTIYF. The CDR3 DNA follows: TGCGCCAGCAGTGAGGCCCGGACAGCAAGCTCTGGAAACACCATATATTTT.

The genes are TRBV27 and TRBJ2-3; the D is unclear. Per the germline V gene, CDR1 is MNHEY and CDR2 is SMNVEV (reference sequence). V dropped 3 bases and J dropped 5 bases, with 6 bases sitting between them. The CDR3 runs 12 residues. CDR3 region: CASSFRGDTQYF. In nucleotides, the CDR3 is TGTGCCAGCAGTTTCCGCGGAGATACGCAGTATTTT.

The count of this clone is one. The V and J genes are TRBV24-1 and TRBJ1-5; D perhaps matches TRBD1 (6 bases). The CDR3 has 17 amino acids. The germline V gene has CDR1 KGHDR and CDR2 SFDVKD. V lost 7 bases, J lost 2 bases, and 20 bases lay in between. The CDR3 loop is CATRNRGGKRGNQPQHF. CDR3 in DNA: TGTGCCACCAGGAATCGCGGGGGCAAAAGGGGCAATCAGCCCCAGCATTTT.

The chain joins TRBV19 to TRBJ1-3, with TRBD1 matching over 9 bases. CDR1 LNHDA and CDR2 SQIVND come from the germline V gene (reference sequence). V was pared by 4 bases and J by 0 bases, with 10 bases of the junction left unmatched. There are 18 residues in the CDR3. CDR3 DNA: TGTGCCAGTAGTAAGGGGACAGGGCGGTCCGTCTCTGGAAACACCATATATTTT. It encodes CASSKGTGRSVSGNTIYF. The variable domain in full, completed from reference TRBV19 and TRBJ1-3, reads DGGITQSPKYLFRKEGQNVTLSCEQNLNHDAMYWYRQDPGQGLRLIYYSQIVNDFQKGDIAEGYSVSREKKESFPLTVTSAQKNPTAFYLCASSKGTGRSVSGNTIYFGEGSWLTVV.

This rearrangement joins TRBV11-3 to TRBJ2-5; TRBD2 agrees at 10 bases. J was trimmed by 5 bases and V by 1 base; bases with no gene match: 7. CDR3 length: 16 residues. CDR1 SGHNT and CDR2 YENEEA come from the germline V gene. The CDR3 DNA reads TGTGCCAGCAGCTTAGGACCAGCGGGAGGGCCGGAGACCCAGTACTTC. This sequence encodes CASSLGPAGGPETQYF.

The rearrangement uses TRBV19 and TRBJ2-3; 8 bases match TRBD2. The CDR3 is 16 amino acids. The germline gives CDR1 LNHDA, CDR2 SQIVND (reference sequence). Trimming at V came to 0 bases and at J to 3 bases, leaving 5 bases not matched to a gene. DNA of the CDR3: TGTGCCAGTAGTATAGAGGCGGGACTAGGTACAGATACGCAGTATTTT. Translation: CASSIEAGLGTDTQYF.

The rearrangement joins TRBV6-1 to TRBJ1-5; D not resolved. Trimming took off 1 base at V and 0 bases at J, with 7 bases between the two ends. Germline CDR1 and CDR2: MNHNS and SASEGT. This CDR3 comprises 15 residues. CDR3 loop: CASSEGVLSNQPQHF. CDR3 DNA: TGTGCCAGCAGTGAAGGTGTACTTAGCAATCAGCCCCAGCATTTT.

The V gene is TRBV19, the J gene TRBJ1-2; the D is unclear. V was trimmed by 7 bases and J by 6 bases, leaving 18 bases between them. Germline V gene data show CDR1 as LNHDA and CDR2 as SQIVND (reference sequence). The CDR3 totals 14 residues. CDR3 region: CASILNSLSNGYTF. The CDR3, as DNA: TGTGCCAGTATCCTGAATTCTCTATCTAATGGCTACACCTTC.

The V gene is TRBV27, the J gene TRBJ2-3; possibly TRBD2 for D (6 bases). Trimming shortened V by 7 bases and J by 0 bases, and 14 bases separated the two germline ends. Germline loops: CDR1 MNHEY, CDR2 SMNVEV (reference sequence). The CDR3 length is 15 residues. The CDR3 sequence: CASTSGLSSTDTQYF. CDR3 DNA sequence: TGTGCCAGCACTTCCGGACTATCTAGCACAGATACGCAGTATTTT.

The rearrangement uses TRBV24-1 and TRBJ2-5; TRBD2 aligns across 7 bases. Germline lookup yields CDR1 KGHDR and CDR2 SFDVKD. This CDR3 is built from 16 residues. V gave up 4 bases and J gave up 2 bases; unmatched junction bases: 9. The CDR3 reads CATSDLSAGEQETQYF. The DNA for the CDR3 is TGTGCCACCAGTGACCTGAGCGCGGGAGAGCAAGAGACCCAGTACTTC.

The rearrangement joins TRBV18 to TRBJ1-6; D is unclear. Per the germline V gene, CDR1 is KGHSH and CDR2 is LQKENI. Deletions cut 9 bases from V and 7 bases from J, with 16 bases between. The CDR3 is 14 residues long. CDR3 in DNA: TGTGCCAGTAGGTTCGGGGTTGACAATTCACCCCTCCACTTT. It codes for CASRFGVDNSPLHF.

V is TRBV5-1 and J is TRBJ2-4; D not resolved. The CDR3 totals 18 residues. The ends were cut back, 4 bases at V and 0 bases at J, with 20 bases in the middle. From germline, CDR1 is SGHRS and CDR2 YFSETQ. CDR3 protein: CASSPLWAGTIAKNIQYF. The DNA of the CDR3 is TGCGCCAGCAGCCCCCTCTGGGCAGGAACGATAGCCAAAAACATTCAGTACTTC.

The chain couples TRBV19 to TRBJ2-6; weak D call: TRBD1 (6 bases). V shed 8 bases and J shed 0 bases, with 20 bases lying between them. The CDR3 contains 18 residues. The germline V gene has CDR1 LNHDA and CDR2 SQIVND (reference sequence). In DNA form, the CDR3 reads TGTGCCAGTTCAATTAGGTACGGACAGTACTCTGGGGCCAACGTCCTGACTTTC. Amino acids: CASSIRYGQYSGANVLTF.

The chain joins TRBV5-1 to TRBJ2-2; TRBD1 matches 7 bases. With V trimmed by 9 bases and J by 4 bases, 12 bases remained unmatched. This CDR3 region has 15 residues. Looked up from germline, CDR1 is SGHRS and CDR2 is YFSETQ. CDR3 in DNA: TGCGCCACCTCGTCCGGGACAGCCTTCACCGGGGAGCTGTTTTTT. Translating gives CATSSGTAFTGELFF.

The chain employs TRBV4-1 and TRBJ2-3; 7 nucleotides align to TRBD1. Trimming cost V 5 bases and J 5 bases; bases outside gene matches: 13. CDR1 is MGHRA, CDR2 YSYEKL, per germline. The CDR3 runs 16 residues. CDR3 nucleotides: TGCGCCAGCAGCGTACTCGACAGGGCCATTGGAGATACGCAGTATTTT. This sequence encodes CASSVLDRAIGDTQYF.

The chain links TRBV19 to TRBJ1-6; TRBD1 agrees at 9 bases. J lost 10 bases, V lost 6 bases, and 7 bases had no gene match. This CDR3 spans 14 amino acids. CDR1 and CDR2 (germline): LNHDA, SQIVND (reference sequence). In DNA form, the CDR3 reads TGTGCCAGTAGCGAGGACAGGGGAATCTCACCCCTCCACTTT. Protein: CASSEDRGISPLHF.

The J gene is TRBJ2-1, the V gene TRBV11-2, with D maybe TRBD2 (5 bases). This CDR3 comprises 14 residues. In germline, CDR1 is SGHAT, CDR2 FQNNGV. The V and J ends lost 4 bases and 8 bases respectively, with 15 bases between them. CDR3 sequence: CASSSLVVSDEQFF. The CDR3 DNA reads as TGTGCCAGCAGCTCTCTAGTAGTTAGCGATGAGCAGTTCTTC.